The 24 T cell receptor beta chains listed next were all sequenced from one sample in a study of siplizumab effects on memory and regulatory T cells. Generated by immunoSEQ multiplex PCR, the TCRdb table keeps only in-frame clones and is missing some. Here the sample spans fewer than 70,000 clones, around nine tenths being singletons. Sequenced input: Tregs sorted from blood. The receptor set was obtained from a human donor in good health.

The chain has TRBV11-3 and TRBJ2-5; D is undetermined. Trimming took off 5 bases at V and 7 bases at J, with 14 bases between the two ends. Germline CDR1 is SGHNT and CDR2 is YENEEA. This CDR3 contains 13 residues. The CDR3 region is CASSRGPSGTQYF. DNA of the CDR3: TGTGCCAGCAGCCGCGGTCCCTCGGGGACCCAGTACTTC. The complete variable domain, with remaining parts taken from reference TRBV11-3 and TRBJ2-5, reads EAGVVQSPRYKIIEKKQPVAFWCNPISGHNTLYWYLQNLGQGPELLIRYENEEAVDDSQLPKDRFSAERLKGVDSTLKIQPAELGDSAVYLCASSRGPSGTQYFGPGTRLLVL.

This clone is medium-sized. The chain joins TRBV7-3 to TRBJ2-3; no clear D. The CDR3 length is 15 residues. Germline CDR1 SGHTA, CDR2 FQGTGA. V lost 5 bases and J 2 bases, leaving 14 bases between the germline ends. CDR3 sequence (DNA): TGTGCCAGCAGCCTCGGGCAGCCCTTCACAGATACGCAGTATTTT. This encodes CASSLGQPFTDTQYF.

The chain carries TRBV28 and TRBJ1-5; TRBD1 matches 10 bases. V lost 6 bases, J lost 5 bases, and 10 bases stayed unmatched. The CDR3 covers 16 residues. Germline CDR1 is MDHEN and CDR2 is SYDVKM. The CDR3 region is CASRPTGTGADQPQHF. The CDR3 DNA reads TGTGCCAGCAGGCCGACCGGGACAGGGGCGGATCAGCCCCAGCATTTT.

The chain's CDR3 is CASSGWGGYTF. The CDR3 bases are TGCGCCAGCAGCGGGTGGGGCGGCTACACCTTC. V is TRBV5-1 and J is TRBJ1-2; TRBD1 is a possible D gene (5 bases). The CDR3 extends over 11 amino acids. Per germline, CDR1 SGHRS and CDR2 YFSETQ. Trimming stripped 4 bases from V and 8 bases from J, with 9 bases between. The full variable domain, its missing parts supplied by reference TRBV5-1 and TRBJ1-2, is KAGVTQTPRYLIKTRGQQVTLSCSPISGHRSVSWYQQTPGQGLQFLFEYFSETQRNKGNFPGRFSGRQFSNSRSEMNVSTLELGDSALYLCASSGWGGYTFGSGTRLTVV.

This chain uses TRBV25-1 with TRBJ2-7, with TRBD2 matching over 9 bases. Germline CDR1 MGHDK, CDR2 SYGVNS. There are 13 residues in the CDR3. V shed 5 bases, J shed 3 bases, and the junction held 2 bases outside the gene matches. CDR3 nucleotides: TGTGCCAGCAGTTCTAGCGGGGACTACGAGCAGTACTTC. Protein sequence: CASSSSGDYEQYF.

The chain recombines TRBV6-1 with TRBJ1-1; D ambiguous. The length of the CDR3 is 13 residues. The V end lost 2 bases, the J end lost 7 bases, and 11 bases lay between the germline ends. Per germline, CDR1 MNHNS and CDR2 SASEGT. The CDR3 DNA sequence: TGTGCCAGCAGTGAACTTATCCACAGTGAAGCTTTCTTT. Protein sequence: CASSELIHSEAFF.

This clone occurred a few times. The rearrangement links TRBV30 to TRBJ1-4, with TRBD1 matching over 8 bases. This CDR3 contains 14 residues. The germline gives CDR1 GTSNPN, CDR2 SVGIG (reference sequence). The ends lost 3 bases at V and 5 bases at J; junction bases unmatched: 5. The CDR3 sequence is CAWRLTGVNEKLFF. The CDR3, as DNA: TGTGCCTGGAGATTGACAGGGGTGAATGAAAAACTGTTTTTT.

The V call is TRBV6-1, the J call TRBJ2-7, with 9 bases fitting TRBD1. V was pared by 4 bases and J by 2 bases, with 3 bases of the junction left unmatched. Germline V gives CDR1 MNHNS, CDR2 SASEGT. The CDR3 has 14 amino acids. As DNA, the CDR3 is TGTGCCAGCAGTGCTCGGACAGGGGCCTACGAGCAGTACTTC. Translation: CASSARTGAYEQYF.

The V call is TRBV9, the J call TRBJ2-1, with 8 bases fitting TRBD2. V shed 4 bases, J shed 2 bases, and the junction held 8 bases outside the gene matches. The V gene's germline CDR1 is SGDLS and CDR2 YYNGEE. The CDR3 runs to 16 residues. The CDR3 coding sequence is TGTGCCAGCAGCATGGGTAGTAGCGGGACCTACAATGAGCAGTTCTTC. Its translation: CASSMGSSGTYNEQFF.

The V call is TRBV5-1, the J call TRBJ2-7; 9 bases are a match to TRBD1. CDR3 size: 14 residues. CDR1 and CDR2 (germline): SGHRS, YFSETQ. The junction had 3 bases not matched to a gene; V was cut back by 5 bases and J by 0 bases. Here the CDR3 reads CASSWDRVSYEQYF. The CDR3 DNA sequence: TGCGCCAGCAGTTGGGACAGGGTCTCCTACGAGCAGTACTTC.

The chain carries TRBV19 and TRBJ2-6, with 9 bases matching TRBD1. Germline-derived CDR1 and CDR2 are LNHDA and SQIVND (reference sequence). The junction had 14 bases not matched to a gene; V was cut back by 6 bases and J by 2 bases. CDR3 length: 19 residues. DNA for the CDR3: TGTGCCAGTAGATATCAACAGGGGGCCGGCGTCCCTGGGGCCAACGTCCTGACTTTC. It codes for CASRYQQGAGVPGANVLTF.

This clone appeared a single time. The chain carries TRBV9 and TRBJ2-7; 10 nucleotides align to TRBD1. Germline-derived CDR1 and CDR2 are SGDLS and YYNGEE. The CDR3 extends over 16 amino acids. V lost 3 bases and J lost 3; bases outside the gene matches: 9. This CDR3 is CASSEGTGVWDYEQYF. The DNA of the CDR3 is TGTGCCAGCAGCGAGGGGACAGGGGTTTGGGACTACGAGCAGTACTTC. Filled out from reference TRBV9 and TRBJ2-7, the complete variable domain reads DSGVTQTPKHLITATGQRVTLRCSPRSGDLSVYWYQQSLDQGLQFLIQYYNGEERAKGNILERFSAQQFPDLHSELNLSSLELGDSALYFCASSEGTGVWDYEQYFGPGTRLTVT.

The V and J genes are TRBV7-9 and TRBJ2-5; 8 nucleotides match TRBD2. CDR3 length: 15 amino acids. CDR1 and CDR2 from the germline V gene are SEHNR and FQNEAQ (reference sequence). J lost 1 base, V lost 3 bases, and 4 bases had no gene match. The CDR3 reads CASSFGLAGQETQYF. The DNA of the CDR3 is TGTGCCAGCAGCTTCGGTCTAGCGGGCCAAGAGACCCAGTACTTC.

The chain links TRBV5-1 to TRBJ2-1, with TRBD2 identical over 16 bases. V lost 4 bases to trimming and J lost 6 bases; unmatched junction nucleotides: 7. Germline CDR1 and CDR2: SGHRS and YFSETQ. CDR3 length: 17 amino acids. The CDR3 DNA reads as TGCGCCAGCAGCAGGGGACTAGCGGGAGGGGTCCTCAATGAGCAGTTCTTC. Encoded protein: CASSRGLAGGVLNEQFF.

The chain recombines TRBV29-1 with TRBJ2-7; D possibly corresponds to TRBD2 (6 bases). CDR1 is SQVTM and CDR2 is ANQGSEA in the germline V gene. This CDR3 region has 13 residues. Trimming took off 6 bases at V and 1 base at J, with 13 bases between the two ends. DNA for the CDR3: TGCAGCGTCCTAGGCGGGGAGTCCTACGAGCAGTACTTC. Its translation is CSVLGGESYEQYF.

The chain recombines TRBV19 with TRBJ2-7; D call uncertain. CDR3 length: 13 amino acids. Looked up from germline, CDR1 is LNHDA and CDR2 is SQIVND (reference sequence). Trimming left V 3 bases short and J 2 bases short, with 8 bases between. CDR3 region: CASSISRTYEQYF. CDR3 coding DNA: TGTGCCAGTAGTATTAGTCGGACCTACGAGCAGTACTTC.

In its sample, this clone was seen once. This rearrangement joins TRBV18 to TRBJ2-4; D is possibly TRBD1 or TRBD2 (6 bases each). Trimming shortened V by 4 bases and J by 0 bases, and 13 bases separated the two germline ends. CDR1 is KGHSH, CDR2 LQKENI, per germline. The CDR3 contains 16 residues. DNA of the CDR3: TGTGCCAGCTCACTGTTGGAGGGGGTAGCCAAAAACATTCAGTACTTC. Amino acids: CASSLLEGVAKNIQYF.

This sequence joins TRBV7-9 and TRBJ2-2; D call uncertain. The CDR3 length is 14 residues. The V and J ends lost 5 bases and 6 bases respectively, with 13 bases between them. Germline CDR1 reads SEHNR; CDR2 reads FQNEAQ (reference sequence). CDR3 region: CASSKTPGPGELFF. DNA for the CDR3: TGTGCCAGCAGCAAAACCCCCGGCCCCGGGGAGCTGTTTTTT.

The chain recombines TRBV27 with TRBJ1-5; tentative D call: TRBD1 (6 bases). There are 19 residues in the CDR3. Trimming took off 2 bases at V and 1 base at J, with 21 bases between the two ends. From germline, CDR1 is MNHEY and CDR2 SMNVEV (reference sequence). Here the CDR3 reads CASSLKGHRLIYSNQPQHF. Here the CDR3 DNA reads TGTGCCAGCAGTTTAAAGGGACACCGATTAATATACAGCAATCAGCCCCAGCATTTT.

The chain is built from TRBV2 and TRBJ2-1, with 9 bases that match TRBD2. The CDR3 consists of 13 residues. CDR1 is SNHLY and CDR2 is FYNNEI in the germline V gene. The V segment lost 2 bases and the J segment 13 bases; nucleotides outside the gene matches: 6. The CDR3 region is CASSEYPSGVQFF. The CDR3 nucleotides are TGTGCCAGCAGTGAATACCCTAGCGGGGTACAGTTCTTC.

This rearrangement joins TRBV10-3 to TRBJ2-6; D call uncertain. The CDR3 has 17 residues. Germline loops: CDR1 ENHRY, CDR2 SYGVKD. V was trimmed by 0 bases and J by 4 bases, leaving 13 bases between them. The CDR3 nucleotides are TGTGCCATCAGTGAGTCTCTTCCCTCCCCCGGGGCCAACGTCCTGACTTTC. Its translation: CAISESLPSPGANVLTF.

This clone has only one observation. The chain joins TRBV19 to TRBJ1-5; D is uncertain. In germline, CDR1 is LNHDA, CDR2 SQIVND (reference sequence). Trimming cost V 5 bases and J 5 bases, with 13 bases left between them. The CDR3 is 14 residues long. This CDR3 is CASSFLTRDQPQHF. The CDR3 DNA sequence: TGTGCCAGTAGTTTCTTAACCCGTGATCAGCCCCAGCATTTT.

This clone appeared a few times. CDR3 DNA sequence: TGTGCCAGTAGTACCCAACCGGGACAGGGGCGCTCCTACGAGCAGTACTTC. Translating it yields CASSTQPGQGRSYEQYF. The chain employs TRBV19 and TRBJ2-7, with 10 bases aligning to TRBD1. The CDR3 spans 17 residues. Germline V lookup: CDR1 LNHDA, CDR2 SQIVND (reference sequence). Unmatched junction bases numbered 9, after V lost 4 bases and J lost 0 bases.

This sequence joins TRBV20-1 and TRBJ2-5; no definite D call. Germline V gene data show CDR1 as DFQATT and CDR2 as SNEGSKA (reference sequence). The CDR3 has 11 amino acids. V dropped 5 bases and J dropped 4 bases, with 8 bases sitting between them. The CDR3, as DNA: TGCAGTGCTGACAAACGAGAGACCCAGTACTTC. Its protein is CSADKRETQYF.